This T cell receptor (beta chain) came from a study of blood T cell repertoires in COVID-19 (dated by TCRdb to 2019 to 2021). With regard to the full study: Samples covering the acute and convalescent phases of COVID-19 were provided by collaborators in the United States, Italy and Spain. A de-identified subject ID, COVID-19 status, age in years and sex were almost always included in the sample metadata. The samples were drawn from two sources: the first 160 participants of the ongoing ImmuneRACE study, and fewer than 1,500 subjects contributed by 6 global collaborators. HLA class I and class II types, where available, came from metadata supplied by the sample provider rather than from assay-based typing. Deeply sampled blood TCRbeta repertoires from subjects exposed to, actively infected with, or recovered from COVID-19 were included in the dataset. The prospective study material was composed of cDNA or gDNA derived from T cells, B-cell-depleted T cells, or PBMCs. The repertoires were made available in a free public database intended to serve as a resource for research on the immune response to SARS-CoV-2.

The CDR1 and CDR2 encoded by the germline V gene are SGHDT and YYEEEE. From cysteine to phenylalanine, the CDR3 is 13 amino acids long. Only the CDR3 portion is preserved as DNA: 39 bases, with reading frame beginning at the first base. Trimming takes 9 bases off V and 3 bases off J; junction bases not matched to a gene: 8. What the study reported, not specific to this receptor: The quantity of clinical and demographic metadata differed by source and by participant and was supplied without curation.

In Seattle, one collaborating source enrolled patients while the infection was active and tracked those patients longitudinally over the course of disease. Each collaborating institution followed its own protocols to collect whole blood in K2EDTA tubes. For TCRbeta analysis, collaborator samples were shipped as frozen whole blood, as isolated PBMCs, or as DNA extracted from either sample type. TCRbeta CDR3 regions were amplified from genomic DNA by means of the immunoSEQ Assay, a bias-controlled multiplex PCR. As for the authors' bioinformatics: Nucleated cell counts per sample were estimated from amplification of reference gene primers within the assay. Sequence reads were collapsed and filtered to measure the absolute abundance of every unique TCRbeta CDR3 rearrangement. For each sample, productive Simpson clonality was calculated by taking the square root of Simpson's diversity index across productive rearrangements. TCRdb took this table from immuneACCESS and kept in-frame rearrangements with V and J called. Such tables lack part of the clones; where checked against another copy, unresolved V genes explain under half of the gap, and the rest is unexplained. The D gene and trimming were derived from the DNA, and the V and J assignments and clone size from that table. Within this sample are 150,000 or so clones, with approximately 92% of them counted one time only. Around an eighth of the sample is in the top ten clones.

Concerning this clone itself: Its antigen is still unknown. No per-base quality is available; no much larger clone lies one base away.

The clonotype was recovered from a man aged 18 to 29 with COVID-19, enrolled during active disease. The sequence links TRBV5-6 to TRBJ1-2; 7 bases in the junction line up with TRBD1. The sequenced sample was peripheral blood. The DNA is as follows: TGTGCCACCACAGGGGCCCGGGACTATGGCTACACCTTC. This gives the protein CATTGARDYGYTF. The reference TRBV5-6 and TRBJ1-2 proteins fill in what lies around the CDR3, so the full variable domain reads DAGVTQSPTHLIKTRGQQVTLRCSPKSGHDTVSWYQQALGQGPQFIFQYYEEEERQRGNFPDRFSGHQFPNYSSELNVNALLLGDSALYLCATTGARDYGYTFGSGTRLTVV.